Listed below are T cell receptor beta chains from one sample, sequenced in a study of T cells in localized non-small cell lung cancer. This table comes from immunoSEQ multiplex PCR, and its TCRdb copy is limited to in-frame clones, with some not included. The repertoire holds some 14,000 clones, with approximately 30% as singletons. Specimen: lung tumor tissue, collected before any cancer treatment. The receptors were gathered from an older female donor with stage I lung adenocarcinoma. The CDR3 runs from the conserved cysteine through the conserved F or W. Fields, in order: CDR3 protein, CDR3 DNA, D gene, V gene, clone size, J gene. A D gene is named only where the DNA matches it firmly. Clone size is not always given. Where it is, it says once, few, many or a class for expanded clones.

CDR3: CASSPNRQDPAALYGYTF
DNA: TGTGCCAGCTCACCAAACCGCCAGGACCCCGCGGCTCTCTATGGCTACACCTTC
D: NA
V: TRBV18
size: once
J: TRBJ1-2

CDR3: CASSLGQGGYTF
DNA: TGCGCCAGCAGCCTGGGGCAGGGTGGCTACACCTTC
D: NA
V: TRBV1
size: NA
J: TRBJ1-2

CDR3: CASSPGRISYEQYF
DNA: TGTGCCAGCTCACCTGGACGGATCTCCTACGAGCAGTACTTC
D: NA
V: TRBV18
size: NA
J: TRBJ2-7

CDR3: CASSTQPIGEKLFF
DNA: TGTGCCAGCAGCACACAGCCGATCGGGGAAAAACTGTTTTTT
D: NA
V: TRBV9
size: medium-sized
J: TRBJ1-4

CDR3: CSVESVQGAATQYF
DNA: TGCAGCGTTGAATCGGTCCAGGGGGCGGCGACCCAGTACTTC
D: TRBD1
V: TRBV29-1
size: NA
J: TRBJ2-5

CDR3: CASSPRGFGGAMNTEAFF
DNA: TGTGCCAGCTCACCACGAGGATTCGGGGGCGCCATGAACACTGAAGCTTTCTTT
D: NA
V: TRBV18
size: NA
J: TRBJ1-1

CDR3: CAWSSGTRGEQYF
DNA: TGTGCCTGGAGCTCCGGGACCCGGGGCGAGCAGTACTTC
D: NA
V: TRBV30
size: few
J: TRBJ2-7

CDR3: CASSPWTGGDTIYF
DNA: TGTGCCAGTAGTCCCTGGACAGGGGGCGACACCATATATTTT
D: TRBD1
V: TRBV19
size: NA
J: TRBJ1-3

CDR3: CASKGSGRDIQYF
DNA: TGTGCCAGCAAAGGTAGCGGGAGGGACATTCAGTACTTC
D: TRBD2
V: TRBV6-8
size: NA
J: TRBJ2-4

CDR3: CASSTMLRGGEQFF
DNA: TGTGCCAGCAGCACCATGTTACGGGGGGGTGAGCAGTTCTTC
D: TRBD2
V: TRBV6-8
size: NA
J: TRBJ2-1

CDR3: CASSVTPTGHGNTIYF
DNA: TGTGCCAGCAGCGTCACCCCGACAGGGCATGGAAACACCATATATTTT
D: TRBD1
V: TRBV9
size: NA
J: TRBJ1-3

CDR3: CASSPRGLGQEQFF
DNA: TGTGCCAGCAGCCCCCGAGGGCTAGGGCAGGAGCAGTTCTTC
D: NA
V: TRBV11-3
size: NA
J: TRBJ2-1

CDR3: CASSVWGDTQYF
DNA: TGTGCCAGCAGCGTATGGGGAGATACGCAGTATTTT
D: NA
V: TRBV9
size: NA
J: TRBJ2-3

CDR3: CAISERKYNEQFF
DNA: TGTGCCATCAGTGAGAGGAAGTACAATGAGCAGTTCTTC
D: NA
V: TRBV10-3
size: few
J: TRBJ2-1

CDR3: CASSLGGSPYEQYF
DNA: TGTGCCAGCAGCTTAGGCGGGAGCCCCTACGAGCAGTACTTC
D: TRBD2
V: TRBV11-3
size: many
J: TRBJ2-7

CDR3: CASSYLQVLYGYTF
DNA: TGTGCCAGCAGTTACTTACAGGTGCTGTACGGCTACACCTTC
D: NA
V: TRBV6-8
size: NA
J: TRBJ1-2

CDR3: CASSLGGGRNTEAFF
DNA: TGTGCCAGCAGCTTAGGAGGGGGCAGGAACACTGAAGCTTTCTTT
D: TRBD1
V: TRBV11-3
size: few
J: TRBJ1-1

CDR3: CASSPTGGTESYEQYF
DNA: TGCGCCAGCAGCCCCACAGGGGGGACAGAATCCTACGAGCAGTACTTC
D: NA
V: TRBV1
size: few
J: TRBJ2-7

CDR3: CASSVGMGGRVEAFF
DNA: TGTGCCAGCAGCGTAGGGATGGGAGGGCGCGTAGAAGCTTTCTTT
D: NA
V: TRBV9
size: few
J: TRBJ1-1

CDR3: CASSRDLDQPQHF
DNA: TGTGCTAGCAGTAGGGACCTCGATCAGCCCCAGCATTTT
D: NA
V: TRBV6-8
size: few
J: TRBJ1-5

CDR3: CASTKYLSGTDGNTIYF
DNA: TGTGCCAGTACGAAGTATCTATCCGGGACAGACGGAAACACCATATATTTT
D: TRBD1
V: TRBV19
size: NA
J: TRBJ1-3

CDR3: CASSTRTGGAEQDYGYTF
DNA: TGTGCCAGCAGCACACGGACAGGTGGAGCGGAACAGGACTATGGCTACACCTTC
D: TRBD1
V: TRBV11-3
size: NA
J: TRBJ1-2

CDR3: CASSPSATEAFF
DNA: TGTGCCAGCTCACCGTCGGCTACTGAAGCTTTCTTT
D: NA
V: TRBV18
size: NA
J: TRBJ1-1

CDR3: CASSSYTGELFF
DNA: TGTGCCAGCAGTTCTTACACCGGGGAGCTGTTTTTT
D: NA
V: TRBV6-8
size: few
J: TRBJ2-2

CDR3: CARVRGFWGMNTEAFF
DNA: TGTGCTAGGGTCCGGGGCTTTTGGGGTATGAACACTGAAGCTTTCTTT
D: NA
V: TRBV12-5
size: few
J: TRBJ1-1

CDR3: CASSLARSGDGNTIYF
DNA: TGTGCCAGCAGCCTGGCGCGGTCAGGGGATGGAAACACCATATATTTT
D: NA
V: TRBV9
size: few
J: TRBJ1-3

CDR3: CAWQGGGDQPQHF
DNA: TGTGCCTGGCAGGGAGGCGGAGATCAGCCCCAGCATTTT
D: NA
V: TRBV30
size: NA
J: TRBJ1-5

CDR3: CASSRLGTGNEKLFF
DNA: TGTGCCAGTAGCCGCTTAGGGACAGGAAATGAAAAACTGTTTTTT
D: TRBD1
V: TRBV19
size: NA
J: TRBJ1-4

CDR3: CASSWKVGGTEAFF
DNA: TGTGCCAGCAGTTGGAAAGTAGGGGGCACTGAAGCTTTCTTT
D: NA
V: TRBV6-8
size: few
J: TRBJ1-1